This T cell receptor (beta chain) appears in the sequencing data of a study of CD4+ T cells in melanoma. The CDR3 consists of 15 residues. With 6 bases removed from V and 5 bases from J, the gap between germline ends came to 19 bases. Germline V gene data show CDR1 as SGHTA and CDR2 as FQGNSA. Only in-frame clones appear in the TCRdb table, and some are missing; sequencing was by immunoSEQ multiplex PCR. Of about 6,500 clones listed, about 50% are singletons. Only a few counts were recorded for this clone. Its cognate antigen is unknown. Broader study findings: CD8+ T cell, macrophage and B cell function reportedly correlated with neoantigen-specific CD4+ T cells. Neoantigen-specific CD4+ T cells in melanoma reportedly had diverse differentiation states.

The source material was cells from a culture (not recorded whether cultured in vitro). This chain joins TRBV7-2 and TRBJ1-1, with a possible D match to TRBD1 (6 bases). This TCR was sampled from a human donor with melanoma. CDR3 in amino acids: CASRGGALGGTEAFF. CDR3 coding DNA: TGTGCCAGCAGAGGGGGGGCGCTTGGGGGAACTGAAGCTTTCTTT.